The source of this TCR beta chain is a study of blood T cell repertoires in COVID-19. For the study at large: The cDNA or gDNA used as material had been derived from T cells, B-cell-depleted T cells, or PBMCs.

The germline CDR1 and CDR2 sequences are LGHNA and YSLEER. V gave up 2 bases and J gave up 8 bases, with 19 bases separating them. This CDR3 has 16 amino acids. Original data processing: Researchers report that nucleated cell counts were estimated from reference gene primer amplification. Libraries were prepared by immunoSEQ multiplex PCR; TCRdb keeps only in-frame clonotypes and omits some of them. V and J calls plus clone size are reproduced from that table; the DNA served to infer D and trimming. The data contain 150,000 to 200,000 clones, 76% of them seen just once; the ten biggest clones take up around 17%. Participants were placed into cohorts based on the clinical history they reported.

The sample consisted of PBMCs or T cells enriched from blood (not recorded which). This chain joins TRBV4-3 and TRBJ2-1; no reliable D call. This TCR was recovered from a woman between 45 and 60 years old with acute COVID-19. The CDR3 region is CASSQSAVAFYDEQFF. The CDR3 region has the DNA TGCGCCAGCAGCCAAAGCGCCGTAGCTTTTTACGATGAGCAGTTCTTC.